Below, one TCR beta chain is given with its context. What it recognizes is unknown. TCRdb re-analysed the reads in MiXCR, keeping a single row per CDR3 protein. The sample comprises around 540,000 distinct CDR3 sequences, about 33% of which are singletons, and 17% rests with the top ten. These data belong to a study of T cell repertoires in cytomegalovirus infection. Across the study: HLA-B-restricted CMV epitopes that are well studied, plus recently identified HLA-C-restricted ones, were used by the study. Indicated by public TCR beta signatures were CMV infection and matching HLA type. Broader study findings: Predominance within the ex vivo response was attributable to HLA-C-restricted CMV-specific TCR beta clonotypes. Identification of carriers of CMV plus the relevant HLA was achieved through cumulative public TCR beta family frequency.

The germline gives CDR1 MNHEY, CDR2 SVGEGT. The CDR3 length is 17 residues. V shed 4 bases and J 4 bases; nucleotides not matched to a gene: 10. The material was cultured PBMCs, obtained from culture after CMV antigen stimulation. J is TRBJ2-7 and V is TRBV6-2 or TRBV6-3; 13 nucleotides align to TRBD2. The receptor's source is a human donor in good health (CMV status not recorded). Some clones in this sample may be carry-over from other donors' samples. The CDR3 sequence: CASSFSRTSGRGYEQYF. The DNA for the CDR3 is TGTGCCAGCAGTTTCTCTCGAACTAGCGGGAGGGGATACGAGCAGTACTTC.